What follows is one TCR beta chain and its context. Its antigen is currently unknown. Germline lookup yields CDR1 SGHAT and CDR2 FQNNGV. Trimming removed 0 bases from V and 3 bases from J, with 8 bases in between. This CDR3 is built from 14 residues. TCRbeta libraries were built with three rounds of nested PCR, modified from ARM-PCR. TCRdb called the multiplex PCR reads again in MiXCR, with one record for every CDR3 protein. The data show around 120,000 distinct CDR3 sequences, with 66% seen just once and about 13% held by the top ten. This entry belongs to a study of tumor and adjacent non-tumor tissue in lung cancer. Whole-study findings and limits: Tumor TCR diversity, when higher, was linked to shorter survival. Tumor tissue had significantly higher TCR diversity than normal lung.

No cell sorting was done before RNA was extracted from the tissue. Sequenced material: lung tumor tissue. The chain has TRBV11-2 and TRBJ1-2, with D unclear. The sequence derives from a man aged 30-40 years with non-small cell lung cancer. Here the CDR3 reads CASSLDGADYGYTF. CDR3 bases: TGTGCCAGCAGCTTAGATGGAGCAGACTATGGCTACACCTTC.